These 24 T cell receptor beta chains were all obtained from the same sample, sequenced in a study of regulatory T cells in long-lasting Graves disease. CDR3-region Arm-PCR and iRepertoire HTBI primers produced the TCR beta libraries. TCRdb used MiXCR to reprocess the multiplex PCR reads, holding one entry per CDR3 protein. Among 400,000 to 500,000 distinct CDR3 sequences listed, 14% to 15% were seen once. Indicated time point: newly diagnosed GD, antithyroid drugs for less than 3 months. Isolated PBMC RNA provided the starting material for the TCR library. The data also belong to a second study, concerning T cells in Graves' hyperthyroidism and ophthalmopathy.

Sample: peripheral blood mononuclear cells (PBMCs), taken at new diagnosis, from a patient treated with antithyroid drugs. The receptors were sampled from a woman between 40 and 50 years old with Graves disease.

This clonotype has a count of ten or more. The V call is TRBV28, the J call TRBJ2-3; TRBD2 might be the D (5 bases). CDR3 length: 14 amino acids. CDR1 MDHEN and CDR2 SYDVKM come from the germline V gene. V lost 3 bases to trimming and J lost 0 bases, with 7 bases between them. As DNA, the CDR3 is TGTGCCAGCAGTTTTAGCGTTAGCACAGATACGCAGTATTTT. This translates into CASSFSVSTDTQYF.

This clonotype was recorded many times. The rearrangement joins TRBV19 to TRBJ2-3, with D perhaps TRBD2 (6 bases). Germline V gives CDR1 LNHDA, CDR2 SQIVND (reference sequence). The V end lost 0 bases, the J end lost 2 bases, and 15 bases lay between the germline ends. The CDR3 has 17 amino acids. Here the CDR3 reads CASSIDGGFAFTDTQYF. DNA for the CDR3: TGTGCCAGTAGTATAGACGGGGGATTCGCATTCACAGATACGCAGTATTTT.

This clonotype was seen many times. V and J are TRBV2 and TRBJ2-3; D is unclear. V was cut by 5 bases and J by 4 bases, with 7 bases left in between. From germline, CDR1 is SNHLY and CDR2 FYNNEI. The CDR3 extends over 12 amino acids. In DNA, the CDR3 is TGTGCCAGCAGTATAGCCGCAGATACGCAGTATTTT. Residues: CASSIAADTQYF. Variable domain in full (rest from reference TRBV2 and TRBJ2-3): EPEVTQTPSHQVTQMGQEVILRCVPISNHLYFYWYRQILGQKVEFLVSFYNNEISEKSEIFDDQFSVERPDGSNFTLKIRSTKLEDSAMYFCASSIAADTQYFGPGTRLTVL.

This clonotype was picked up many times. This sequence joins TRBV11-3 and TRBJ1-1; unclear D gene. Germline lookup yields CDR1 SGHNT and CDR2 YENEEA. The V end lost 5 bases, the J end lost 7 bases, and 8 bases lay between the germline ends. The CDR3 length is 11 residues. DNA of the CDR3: TGTGCCAGCAGCATCCGGGATGAAGCTTTCTTT. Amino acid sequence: CASSIRDEAFF.

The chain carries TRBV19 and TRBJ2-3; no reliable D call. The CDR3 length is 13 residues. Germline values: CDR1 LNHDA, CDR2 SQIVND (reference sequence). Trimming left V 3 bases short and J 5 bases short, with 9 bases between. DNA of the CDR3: TGTGCCAGTAGTATCGGTCTTGGAGATACGCAGTATTTT. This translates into CASSIGLGDTQYF. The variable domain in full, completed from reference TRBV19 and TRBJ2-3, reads DGGITQSPKYLFRKEGQNVTLSCEQNLNHDAMYWYRQDPGQGLRLIYYSQIVNDFQKGDIAEGYSVSREKKESFPLTVTSAQKNPTAFYLCASSIGLGDTQYFGPGTRLTVL.

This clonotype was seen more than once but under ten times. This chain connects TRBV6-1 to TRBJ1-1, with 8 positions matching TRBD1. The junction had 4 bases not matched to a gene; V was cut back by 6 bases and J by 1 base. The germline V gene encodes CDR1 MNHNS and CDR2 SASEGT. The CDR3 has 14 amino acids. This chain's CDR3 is CASSRDRRNTEAFF. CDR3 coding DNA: TGTGCCAGCAGCCGGGACAGGAGGAACACTGAAGCTTTCTTT.

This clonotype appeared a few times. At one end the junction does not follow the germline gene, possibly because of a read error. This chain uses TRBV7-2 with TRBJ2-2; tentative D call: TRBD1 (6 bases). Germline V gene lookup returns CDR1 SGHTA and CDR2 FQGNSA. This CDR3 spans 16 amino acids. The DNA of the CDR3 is TGTGCCAGCAGCTTATGGGCAGGGGAGAACAACGGGGAGCTGTTTTTT. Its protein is CASSLWAGENNGELFF.

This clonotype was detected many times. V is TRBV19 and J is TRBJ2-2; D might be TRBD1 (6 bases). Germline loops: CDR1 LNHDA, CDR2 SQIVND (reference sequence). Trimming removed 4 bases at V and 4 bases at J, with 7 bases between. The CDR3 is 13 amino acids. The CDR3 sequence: CASSNRATGELFF. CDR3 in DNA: TGTGCCAGTAGTAACAGGGCCACCGGGGAGCTGTTTTTT.

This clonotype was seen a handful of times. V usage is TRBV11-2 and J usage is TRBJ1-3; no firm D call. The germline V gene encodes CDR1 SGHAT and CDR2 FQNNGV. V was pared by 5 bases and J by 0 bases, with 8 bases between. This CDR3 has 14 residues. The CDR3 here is CASSADYSGNTIYF. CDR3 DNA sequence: TGTGCCAGCAGCGCAGACTACTCTGGAAACACCATATATTTT.

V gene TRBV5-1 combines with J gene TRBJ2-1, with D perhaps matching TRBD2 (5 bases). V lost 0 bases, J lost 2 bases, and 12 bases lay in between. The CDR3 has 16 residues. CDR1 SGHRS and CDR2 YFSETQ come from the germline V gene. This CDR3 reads CASSLESGGAYNEQFF. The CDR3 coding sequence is TGCGCCAGCAGCTTGGAAAGCGGTGGGGCCTACAATGAGCAGTTCTTC.

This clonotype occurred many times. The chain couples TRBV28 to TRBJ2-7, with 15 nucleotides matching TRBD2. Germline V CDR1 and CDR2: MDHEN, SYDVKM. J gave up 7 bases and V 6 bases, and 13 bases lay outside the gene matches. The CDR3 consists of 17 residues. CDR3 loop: CASSLGAGLAGGREQYF. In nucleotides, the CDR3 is TGTGCCAGCAGCCTAGGGGCTGGACTAGCGGGAGGGCGAGAGCAGTACTTC.

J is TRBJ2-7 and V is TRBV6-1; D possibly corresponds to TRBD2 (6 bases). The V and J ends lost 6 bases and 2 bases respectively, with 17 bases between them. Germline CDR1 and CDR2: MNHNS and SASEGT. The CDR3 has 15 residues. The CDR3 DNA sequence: TGTGCCAGCAGCTTGGCGGAGGGAACGCCCTACGAGCAGTACTTC. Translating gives CASSLAEGTPYEQYF.

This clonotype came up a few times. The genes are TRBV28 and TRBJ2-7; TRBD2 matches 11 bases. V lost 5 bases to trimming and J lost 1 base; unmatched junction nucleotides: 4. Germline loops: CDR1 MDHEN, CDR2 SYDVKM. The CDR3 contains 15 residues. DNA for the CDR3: TGTGCCAGCAGTACCGGGACTAGCGGTTCCTACGAGCAGTACTTC. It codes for CASSTGTSGSYEQYF.

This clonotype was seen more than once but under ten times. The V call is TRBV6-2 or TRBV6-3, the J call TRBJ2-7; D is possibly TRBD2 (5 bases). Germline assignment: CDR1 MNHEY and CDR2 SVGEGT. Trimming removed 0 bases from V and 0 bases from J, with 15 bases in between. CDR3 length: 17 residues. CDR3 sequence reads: CASSYSRERSGSYEQYF. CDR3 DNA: TGTGCCAGCAGTTACTCGAGGGAGCGGAGCGGCTCCTACGAGCAGTACTTC.

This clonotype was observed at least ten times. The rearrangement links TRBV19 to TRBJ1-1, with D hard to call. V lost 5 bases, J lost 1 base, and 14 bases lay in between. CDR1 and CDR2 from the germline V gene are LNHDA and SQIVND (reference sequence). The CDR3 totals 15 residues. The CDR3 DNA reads TGTGCCAGTAGTCCCGCGGGGAGGGCGAACACTGAAGCTTTCTTT. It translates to CASSPAGRANTEAFF.

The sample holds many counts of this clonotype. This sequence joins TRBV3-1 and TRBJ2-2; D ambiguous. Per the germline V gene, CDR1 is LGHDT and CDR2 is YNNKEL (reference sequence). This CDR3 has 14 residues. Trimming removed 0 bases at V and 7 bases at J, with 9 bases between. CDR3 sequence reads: CASSQEKFLGELFF. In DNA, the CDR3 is TGTGCCAGCAGCCAAGAGAAGTTCCTCGGGGAGCTGTTTTTT.

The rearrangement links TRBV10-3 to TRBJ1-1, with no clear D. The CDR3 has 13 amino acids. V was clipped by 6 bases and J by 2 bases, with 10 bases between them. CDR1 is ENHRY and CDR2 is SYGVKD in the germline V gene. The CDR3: CAIRIDLNTEAFF. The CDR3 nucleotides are TGTGCCATCAGAATAGACCTAAACACTGAAGCTTTCTTT.

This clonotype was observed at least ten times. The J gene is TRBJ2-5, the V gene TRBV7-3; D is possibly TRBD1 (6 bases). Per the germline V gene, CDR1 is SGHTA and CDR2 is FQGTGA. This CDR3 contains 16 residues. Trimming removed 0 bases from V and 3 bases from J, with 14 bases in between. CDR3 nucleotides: TGTGCCAGCAGCTTAACGGGCATAGGGGGAAAAGAGACCCAGTACTTC. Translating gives CASSLTGIGGKETQYF.

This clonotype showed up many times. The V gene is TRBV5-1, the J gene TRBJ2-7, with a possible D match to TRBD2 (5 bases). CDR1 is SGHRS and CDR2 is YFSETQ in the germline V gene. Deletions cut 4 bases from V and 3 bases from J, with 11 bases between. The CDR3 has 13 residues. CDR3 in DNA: TGCGCCAGCAGCGGAGGAAACCGCTACGAGCAGTACTTC. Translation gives CASSGGNRYEQYF.

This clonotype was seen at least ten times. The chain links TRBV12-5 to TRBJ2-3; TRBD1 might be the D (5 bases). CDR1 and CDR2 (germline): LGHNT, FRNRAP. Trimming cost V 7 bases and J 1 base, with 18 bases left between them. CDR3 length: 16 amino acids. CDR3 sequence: CASALGPGSRTDTQYF. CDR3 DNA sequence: TGTGCTAGTGCCCTCGGGCCAGGGTCCCGCACAGATACGCAGTATTTT.

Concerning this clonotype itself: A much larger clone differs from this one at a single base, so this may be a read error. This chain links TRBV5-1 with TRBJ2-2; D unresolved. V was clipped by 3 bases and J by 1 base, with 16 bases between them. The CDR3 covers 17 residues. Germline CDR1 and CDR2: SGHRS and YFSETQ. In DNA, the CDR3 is TGCGCCAGCAGCTCCCCCAGTAGTCACCGGAACACCGGGGAGCTGTTTTTT. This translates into CASSSPSSHRNTGELFF.

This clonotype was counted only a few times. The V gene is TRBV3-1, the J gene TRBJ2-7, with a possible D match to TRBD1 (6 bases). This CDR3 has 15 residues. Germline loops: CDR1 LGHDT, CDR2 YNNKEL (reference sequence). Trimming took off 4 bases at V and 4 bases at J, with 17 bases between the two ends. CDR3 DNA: TGTGCCAGCAGCCGCTCAGGGGATTTGGGGTACGAGCAGTACTTC. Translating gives CASSRSGDLGYEQYF.

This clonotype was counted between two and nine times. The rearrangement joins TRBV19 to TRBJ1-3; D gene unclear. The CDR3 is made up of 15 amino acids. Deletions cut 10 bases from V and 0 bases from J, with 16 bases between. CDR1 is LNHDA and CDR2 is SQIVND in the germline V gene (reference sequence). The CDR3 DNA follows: TGTGCCACCGAGGGCAGGCTCTTCTCTGGAAACACCATATATTTT. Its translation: CATEGRLFSGNTIYF.

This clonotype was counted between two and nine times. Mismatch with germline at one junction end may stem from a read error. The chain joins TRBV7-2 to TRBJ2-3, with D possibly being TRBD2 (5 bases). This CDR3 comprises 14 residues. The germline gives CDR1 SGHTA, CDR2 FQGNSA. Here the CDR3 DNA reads TGTGCCAGCAGCTTGAGCGGCTACACATATACGCAGTATTTT. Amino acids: CASSLSGYTYTQYF.